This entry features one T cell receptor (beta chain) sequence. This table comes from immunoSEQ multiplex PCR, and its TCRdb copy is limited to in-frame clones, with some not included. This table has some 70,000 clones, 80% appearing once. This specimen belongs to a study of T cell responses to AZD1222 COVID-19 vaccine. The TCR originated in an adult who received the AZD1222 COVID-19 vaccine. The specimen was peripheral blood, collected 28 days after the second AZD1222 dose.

CDR3 region: CASSSAYQETQYF. The CDR3 DNA sequence: TGTGCCAGCAGCTCCGCCTACCAAGAGACCCAGTACTTC. This chain joins TRBV11-2 and TRBJ2-5; D call uncertain. This CDR3 has 13 amino acids. In germline, CDR1 is SGHAT, CDR2 FQNNGV. V was trimmed by 4 bases and J by 0 bases, leaving 6 bases between them.